This T cell receptor (beta chain) is from a study of shared clonotypes between healthy human individuals. Whole-study results and caveats: It was the few donors that limited the genetic and exposure-history diversity represented.

This CDR3 has 16 amino acids. The ends were cut back, 7 bases at V and 6 bases at J, with 21 bases in the middle. The V gene's germline CDR1 is SEHNR and CDR2 FQNEAQ (reference sequence). Genomic DNA of every subset was divided equally among multiple immunoSEQ plates. Generated by immunoSEQ multiplex PCR, the TCRdb table keeps only in-frame clones and is missing some. The sample has around 1.1 million clones; approximately 77% are singletons. On this clone itself: Its antigen remains unknown.

This receptor was obtained from a man aged 18 to 30 in good health. Some clones in this sample may be carry-over from other donors' samples. The chain joins TRBV7-9 to TRBJ2-2; weak D call: TRBD1 (6 bases). The sequenced sample was memory CD4+ T cells from PBMCs. Subset in this sample: CD45RA-negative fraction. The CDR3 sequence is CASIPGRGKSAGELFF. The CDR3 DNA is TGTGCCAGCATCCCCGGTAGGGGGAAATCGGCCGGGGAGCTGTTTTTT.